A selection of T cell receptor beta chains follows, all from one sample in a study of T-cell reconstitution after alpha-beta-depleted transplantation in children. TCRdb passed the PCR reads through MiXCR, listing each CDR3 protein once. The sample consists of some 240,000 distinct CDR3 sequences, about 12% of them appearing once. Source: PBMCs from the stem cell graft donor, taken from the stem cell graft. These receptors came from a human donor who donated a stem cell graft to a child with acute lymphoblastic leukemia. The CDR3 runs from the conserved cysteine through the conserved F or W. A D gene is named only where the DNA matches it firmly. Only part of the rows carry a size: once, few, many, or a class if the clone is expanded.

V gene	J gene	clone size	D gene	CDR3 DNA	CDR3 protein
TRBV3-1	TRBJ1-6	many	.	TGTGCCAGCAGCCAAGATATGGGGACCTCAGGACCCCTCCACTTT	CASSQDMGTSGPLHF
TRBV7-9	TRBJ2-1	many	.	TGTGCCAGCAGCTCGCTCAGGGGAAAAAGGAATGAGCAGTTCTTC	CASSSLRGKRNEQFF
TRBV4-3	TRBJ2-1	many	.	TGCGCCAGCAGCCAAGGGACTAACAATGAGCAGTTCTTC	CASSQGTNNEQFF
TRBV27	TRBJ2-1	many	.	TGTGCCAGCAGTACTCGCACTAGGAATGAGCAGTTCTTC	CASSTRTRNEQFF
TRBV28	TRBJ2-2	many	.	TGTGCCAGCAGTCAACAGGGCCCCGGGGAGCTGTTTTTT	CASSQQGPGELFF
TRBV5-1	TRBJ2-5	once	.	TGCGTCAGCAGCTTGGGAGTGGGCGAGACCCAGTACTTC	CVSSLGVGETQYF
TRBV11-2	TRBJ1-6	.	.	TGTGCCAGCAGCTCCGGACAGCAATTCTATAATTCACCCCTCCACTTT	CASSSGQQFYNSPLHF
TRBV18	TRBJ2-7	once	.	TGTGCCAGCTCACCTATCGACAGGCCCTACGAGCAGTACTTC	CASSPIDRPYEQYF
TRBV12-3/TRBV12-4	TRBJ2-4	many	TRBD2	TGTGCCAGCAGTTTAGGGCTAGCGGGAAACATTCAGTACTTC	CASSLGLAGNIQYF
TRBV7-2	TRBJ2-2	many	.	TGTGCCAGCAGCTTAGGGGGGTCGGCCGGGGAGCTGTTTTTT	CASSLGGSAGELFF
TRBV11-2	TRBJ2-5	.	TRBD1	TGTGCCAGCAGCTTGAATGGACAGGGGCCGGGAGAGACCCAGTACTTC	CASSLNGQGPGETQYF
TRBV27	TRBJ1-2	.	TRBD1	TGTGCCAGCAGCGCGGGACAGAACTATGGCTACACCTTC	CASSAGQNYGYTF
TRBV5-1	TRBJ2-1	many	TRBD1	TGCGCCAGCAGCCACTGGCCCCGACAGGGGGTAATAGATGAGCAGTTCTTC	CASSHWPRQGVIDEQFF
TRBV20-1	TRBJ2-7	many	.	TGCAGTGCTAGATTTCACACAGACAGCTCCTACGAGCAGTACTTC	CSARFHTDSSYEQYF
TRBV4-2	TRBJ2-7	many	.	TGTGCCAGCAGCCAAGCTCATTTAGCGGTTGGGCCCACCTACGAGCAGTACTTC	CASSQAHLAVGPTYEQYF
TRBV5-1	TRBJ2-4	.	.	TGCGCCAGCAGCTTGGTCCTCGGAGGGGGGCCGACCAAAAACATTCAGTACTTC	CASSLVLGGGPTKNIQYF